This T cell receptor beta chain emerged from a study of T cell responses to AZD1222 COVID-19 vaccine. Assay: immunoSEQ multiplex PCR; the TCRdb copy retains only in-frame clones and omits some. The sample has roughly 150,000 clones, 90% seen once. V dropped 4 bases and J dropped 2 bases, with 6 bases sitting between them. Germline V gene data show CDR1 as SGHTA and CDR2 as FQGNSA. The CDR3 is 13 residues long. This TCR was recovered from an adult in good health. The sample was peripheral blood, taken on day 0 of AZD1222 vaccination. The J gene is TRBJ1-5, the V gene TRBV7-2; the D is unclear. This CDR3 reads CASSSSGNQPQHF. CDR3 coding DNA: TGTGCCAGCAGCTCCAGCGGCAATCAGCCCCAGCATTTT. Looking up the rest from reference TRBV7-2 and TRBJ1-5 gives the full variable domain: GAGVSQSPSNKVTEKGKDVELRCDPISGHTALYWYRQSLGQGLEFLIYFQGNSAPDKSGLPSDRFSAERTGGSVSTLTIQRTQQEDSAVYLCASSSSGNQPQHFGDGTRLSIL.